This TCR beta chain was recorded in a study of cytomegalovirus exposure and HLA in healthy donors. This clone was observed a few times. The CDR3 spans 12 residues. V gave up 2 bases and J gave up 5 bases, with 3 bases separating them. The germline V gene encodes CDR1 MDHEN and CDR2 SYDVKM. 13 Jbeta primers and 60 Vbeta primers were used for the PCR. The table came from immunoSEQ multiplex PCR; TCRdb's copy has only in-frame clones and leaves some out. The sample lists roughly 130,000 clones, approximately 81% occurring once. The sample consisted of PBMCs. The receptor was derived from a man aged 18 to 29 in good health and CMV-seronegative. V and J are TRBV28 and TRBJ2-2; D call uncertain. The CDR3 reads CASSLATGELFF. As DNA, the CDR3 is TGTGCCAGCAGTTTAGCGACCGGGGAGCTGTTTTTT.